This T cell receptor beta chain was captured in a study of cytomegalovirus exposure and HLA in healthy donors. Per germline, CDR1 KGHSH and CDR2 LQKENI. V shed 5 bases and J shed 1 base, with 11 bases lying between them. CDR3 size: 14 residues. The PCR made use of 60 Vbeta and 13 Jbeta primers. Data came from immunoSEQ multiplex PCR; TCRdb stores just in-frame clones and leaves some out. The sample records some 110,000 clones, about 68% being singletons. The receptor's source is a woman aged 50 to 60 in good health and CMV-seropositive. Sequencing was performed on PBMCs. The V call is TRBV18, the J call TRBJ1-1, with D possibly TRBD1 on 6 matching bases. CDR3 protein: CASSVDRTNTEAFF. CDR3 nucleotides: TGTGCCAGCTCAGTGGACAGAACGAACACTGAAGCTTTCTTT.